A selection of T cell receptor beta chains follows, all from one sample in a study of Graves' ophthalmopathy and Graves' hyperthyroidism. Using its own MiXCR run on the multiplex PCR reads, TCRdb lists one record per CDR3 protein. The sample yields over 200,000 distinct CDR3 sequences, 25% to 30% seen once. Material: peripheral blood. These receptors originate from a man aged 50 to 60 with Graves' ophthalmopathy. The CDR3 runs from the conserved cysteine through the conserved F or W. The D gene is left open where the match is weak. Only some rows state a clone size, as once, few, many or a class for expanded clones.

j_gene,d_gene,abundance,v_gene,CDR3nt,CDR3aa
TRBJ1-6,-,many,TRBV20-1,TGCAGTGCTAGAGACCGGACAGAAACCTCCTATAATTCACCCCTCCACTTT,CSARDRTETSYNSPLHF
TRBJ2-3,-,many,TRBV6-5,TGTGCCAGCAGTTACGACCACCCCACAGATACGCAGTATTTT,CASSYDHPTDTQYF
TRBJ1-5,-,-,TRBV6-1,TGTGCCAGCAGTGAAGCGTTCGGACCAAATCAGCCCCAGCATTTT,CASSEAFGPNQPQHF
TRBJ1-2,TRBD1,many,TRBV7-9,TGTGCCAGCAGCTTGACGGGACAGCGCACTTCTAACTATGGCTACACCTTC,CASSLTGQRTSNYGYTF
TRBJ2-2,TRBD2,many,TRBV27,TGTGCCAGCAGTTCTTATCCTAGCGGGAGGGCCGGGAACACCGGGGAGCTGTTTTTT,CASSSYPSGRAGNTGELFF
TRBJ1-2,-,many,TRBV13,TGTGCCAGCAGAACCCGAGTTGAGGGCTCGGATGGCTACACCTTC,CASRTRVEGSDGYTF
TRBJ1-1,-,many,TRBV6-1,TGTGCCAGCAACGCCGAAGCGTGGATGAACACTGAAGCTTTCTTT,CASNAEAWMNTEAFF
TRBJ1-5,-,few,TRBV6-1,TGTGCCAGCTCCGGACAGATCAATCAGCCCCAGCATTTT,CASSGQINQPQHF
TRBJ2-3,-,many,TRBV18,TGTGCCAGCTCAGCCGTTTCTAAGGGTGAAGCGCAGTATTTT,CASSAVSKGEAQYF
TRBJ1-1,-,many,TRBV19,TGTGCCAGTATGGGGGTTTCGAACACTGAAGCTTTCTTT,CASMGVSNTEAFF
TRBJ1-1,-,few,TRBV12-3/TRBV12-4,TGTGCCAGCAGTTTGGGCTCTCGCACTGAAGCTTTCTTT,CASSLGSRTEAFF
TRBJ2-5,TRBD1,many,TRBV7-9,TGTGCCAGCAGCCCACAGGGGATTCAAGAGACCCAGTACTTC,CASSPQGIQETQYF
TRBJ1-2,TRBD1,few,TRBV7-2,TGTGCCAGCAGCCTCGCATGGACAGGGAATGGCTACACCTTC,CASSLAWTGNGYTF
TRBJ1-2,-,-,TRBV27,TGTGCCAGCAGCCCTAACAGGGTCGGCTACACCTTC,CASSPNRVGYTF
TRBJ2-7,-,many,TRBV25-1,TGTGCCAGCAGTTCTCATCAACGGGAGCAGTACTTC,CASSSHQREQYF
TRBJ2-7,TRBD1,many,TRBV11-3,TGTGCCAGCAGCTTACACCGAGGGGGCGGCGAGCAGTACTTC,CASSLHRGGGEQYF
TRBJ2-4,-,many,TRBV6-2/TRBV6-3,TGTGCCAGCAGTCCCCCTCTGGGGGACATTCAGTACTTC,CASSPPLGDIQYF
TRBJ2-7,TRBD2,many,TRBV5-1,TGCGCCAGCAGCCCTGATAGCGGGTCAAGCTCCTACGAGCAGTACTTC,CASSPDSGSSSYEQYF
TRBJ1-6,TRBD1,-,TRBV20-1,TGCAGTGCATCCGATGGAGGGGGCGGTTCACCCCTCCACTTT,CSASDGGGGSPLHF
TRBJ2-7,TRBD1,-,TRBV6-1,TGTGCCAGCAACCCCGGGGACAGGTTATACGAGCAGTACTTC,CASNPGDRLYEQYF
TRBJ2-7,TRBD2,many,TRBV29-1,TGCAGCGTTGATTCGGGAGGGAGGTACGAGCAGTACTTC,CSVDSGGRYEQYF
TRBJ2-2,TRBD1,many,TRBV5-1,TGCGCCAGCAGCTATGGGGACAGGGTGAACGCCGGGGAGCTGTTTTTT,CASSYGDRVNAGELFF